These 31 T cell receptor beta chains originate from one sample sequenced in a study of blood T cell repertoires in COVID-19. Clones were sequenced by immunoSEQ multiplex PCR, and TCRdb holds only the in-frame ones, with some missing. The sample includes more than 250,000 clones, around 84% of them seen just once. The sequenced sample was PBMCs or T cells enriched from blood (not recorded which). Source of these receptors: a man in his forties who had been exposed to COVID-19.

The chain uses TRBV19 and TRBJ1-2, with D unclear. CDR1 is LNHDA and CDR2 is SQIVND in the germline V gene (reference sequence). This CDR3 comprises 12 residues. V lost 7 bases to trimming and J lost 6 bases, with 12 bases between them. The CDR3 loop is CASNKDLDGYTF. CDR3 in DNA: TGTGCCAGTAATAAGGACTTGGATGGCTACACCTTC.

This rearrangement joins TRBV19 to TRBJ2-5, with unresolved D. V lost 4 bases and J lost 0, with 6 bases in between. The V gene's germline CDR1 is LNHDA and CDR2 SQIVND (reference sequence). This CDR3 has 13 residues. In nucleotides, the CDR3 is TGTGCCAGTAGTAACAGCCACCAAGAGACCCAGTACTTC. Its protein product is CASSNSHQETQYF.

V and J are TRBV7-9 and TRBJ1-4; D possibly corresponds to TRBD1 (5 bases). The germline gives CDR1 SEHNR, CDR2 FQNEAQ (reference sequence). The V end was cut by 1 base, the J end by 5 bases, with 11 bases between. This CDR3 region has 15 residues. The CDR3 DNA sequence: TGTGCCAGCAGCTTAGGATTGGGGCAGAATGAAAAACTGTTTTTT. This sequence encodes CASSLGLGQNEKLFF.

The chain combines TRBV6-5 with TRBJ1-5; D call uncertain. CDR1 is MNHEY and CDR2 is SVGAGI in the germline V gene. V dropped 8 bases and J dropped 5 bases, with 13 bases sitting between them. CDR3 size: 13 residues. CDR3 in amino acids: CASGMTADQPQHF. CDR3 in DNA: TGTGCCAGCGGAATGACTGCCGATCAGCCCCAGCATTTT.

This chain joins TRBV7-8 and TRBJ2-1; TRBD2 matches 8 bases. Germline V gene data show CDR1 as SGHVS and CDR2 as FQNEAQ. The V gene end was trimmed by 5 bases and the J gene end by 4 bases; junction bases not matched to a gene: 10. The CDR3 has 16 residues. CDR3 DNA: TGTGCCAGCAGCCTAAGAAGACTAGCGCCTTACAATGAGCAGTTCTTC. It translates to CASSLRRLAPYNEQFF.

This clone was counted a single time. In nucleotides, the CDR3 is TGTGCCACCAGTGATTCCCGGGGTAGCGGGGACGAGCAGTTCTTC. It codes for CATSDSRGSGDEQFF. The rearrangement links TRBV24-1 to TRBJ2-1, with 8 bases matching TRBD2. Per germline, CDR1 KGHDR and CDR2 SFDVKD. CDR3 length: 15 amino acids. The trim removed 2 bases at V and 10 bases at J, leaving 9 bases unmatched.

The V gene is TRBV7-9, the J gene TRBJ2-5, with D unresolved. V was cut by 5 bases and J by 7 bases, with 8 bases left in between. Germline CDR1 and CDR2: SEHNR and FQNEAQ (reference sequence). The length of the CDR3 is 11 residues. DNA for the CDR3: TGTGCCAGCAGCCCCACTGGGACCCAGTACTTC. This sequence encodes CASSPTGTQYF.

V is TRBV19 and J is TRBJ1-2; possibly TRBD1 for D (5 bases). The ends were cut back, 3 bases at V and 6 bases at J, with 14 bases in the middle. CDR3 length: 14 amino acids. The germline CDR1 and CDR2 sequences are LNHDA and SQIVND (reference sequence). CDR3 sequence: CASSMGRQRHGYTF. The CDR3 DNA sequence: TGTGCCAGTAGTATGGGTCGACAGAGACATGGCTACACCTTC.

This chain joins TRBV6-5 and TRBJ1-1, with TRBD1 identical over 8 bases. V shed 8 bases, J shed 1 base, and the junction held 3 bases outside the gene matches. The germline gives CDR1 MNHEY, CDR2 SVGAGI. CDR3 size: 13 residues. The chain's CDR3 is CASDRGKNTEAFF. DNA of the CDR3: TGTGCCAGCGACAGGGGAAAGAACACTGAAGCTTTCTTT.

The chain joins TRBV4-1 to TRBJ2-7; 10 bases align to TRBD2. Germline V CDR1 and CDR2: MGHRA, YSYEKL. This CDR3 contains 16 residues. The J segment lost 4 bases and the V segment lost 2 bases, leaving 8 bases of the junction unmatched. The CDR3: CASSQQVASGRYEQYF. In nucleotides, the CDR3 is TGCGCCAGCAGCCAACAGGTCGCTAGCGGGAGATACGAGCAGTACTTC.

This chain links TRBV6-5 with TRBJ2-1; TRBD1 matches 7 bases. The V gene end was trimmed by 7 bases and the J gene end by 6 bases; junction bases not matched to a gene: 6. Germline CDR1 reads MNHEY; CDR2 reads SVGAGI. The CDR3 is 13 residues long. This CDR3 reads CASNPSGGNEQFF. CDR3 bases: TGTGCCAGCAACCCTTCAGGGGGCAATGAGCAGTTCTTC.

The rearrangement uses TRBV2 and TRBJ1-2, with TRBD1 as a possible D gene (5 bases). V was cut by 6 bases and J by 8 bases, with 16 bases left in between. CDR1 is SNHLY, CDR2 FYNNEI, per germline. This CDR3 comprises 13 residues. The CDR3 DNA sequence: TGTGCCAGCAGAGGAACAGGACATACAGGCTACACCTTC. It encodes CASRGTGHTGYTF.

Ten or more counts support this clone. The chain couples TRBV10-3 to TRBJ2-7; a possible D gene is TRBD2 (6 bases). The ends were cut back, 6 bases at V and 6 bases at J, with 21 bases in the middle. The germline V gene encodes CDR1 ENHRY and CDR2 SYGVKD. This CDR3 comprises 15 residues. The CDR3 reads CAIRQGAGTASEQYF. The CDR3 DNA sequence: TGTGCCATCAGGCAAGGGGCGGGAACGGCCTCCGAGCAGTACTTC.

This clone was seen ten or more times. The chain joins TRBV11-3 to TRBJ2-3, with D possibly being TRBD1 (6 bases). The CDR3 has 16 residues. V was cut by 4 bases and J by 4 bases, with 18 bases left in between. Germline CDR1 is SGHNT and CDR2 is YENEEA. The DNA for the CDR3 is TGTGCCAGCAGCTCAGGGGCGAGGGAGAGCCCAGATACGCAGTATTTT. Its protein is CASSSGARESPDTQYF.

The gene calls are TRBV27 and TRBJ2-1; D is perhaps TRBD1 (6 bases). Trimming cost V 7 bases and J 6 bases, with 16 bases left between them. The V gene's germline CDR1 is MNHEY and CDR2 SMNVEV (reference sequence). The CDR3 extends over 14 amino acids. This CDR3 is CASNNRERFNEQFF. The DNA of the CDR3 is TGTGCCAGCAATAACAGGGAACGATTCAATGAGCAGTTCTTC.

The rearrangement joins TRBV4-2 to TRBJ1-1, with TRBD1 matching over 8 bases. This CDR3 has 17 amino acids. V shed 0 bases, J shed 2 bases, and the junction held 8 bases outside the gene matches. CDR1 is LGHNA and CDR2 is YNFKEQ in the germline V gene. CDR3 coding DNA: TGTGCCAGCAGCCAAGAGTTGTCCACAGGGGGAAACACTGAAGCTTTCTTT. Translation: CASSQELSTGGNTEAFF.

The CDR3 bases are TGCGCCAGCAGCTTCTCGGGGGCCAACGTCCTGACTTTC. Translated: CASSFSGANVLTF. The V call is TRBV5-1, the J call TRBJ2-6; D call uncertain. This CDR3 comprises 13 residues. Germline-derived CDR1 and CDR2 are SGHRS and YFSETQ. V was cut by 2 bases and J by 4 bases, with 4 bases left in between. The whole variable domain, filled in from reference TRBV5-1 and TRBJ2-6, reads KAGVTQTPRYLIKTRGQQVTLSCSPISGHRSVSWYQQTPGQGLQFLFEYFSETQRNKGNFPGRFSGRQFSNSRSEMNVSTLELGDSALYLCASSFSGANVLTFGAGSRLTVL.

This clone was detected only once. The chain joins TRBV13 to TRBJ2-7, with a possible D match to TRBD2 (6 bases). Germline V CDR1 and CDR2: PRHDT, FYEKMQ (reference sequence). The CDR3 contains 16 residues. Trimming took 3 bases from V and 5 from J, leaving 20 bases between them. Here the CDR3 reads CASSFPSGGGDNEQYF. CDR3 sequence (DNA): TGTGCCAGCAGCTTCCCTTCCGGGGGAGGAGACAACGAGCAGTACTTC.

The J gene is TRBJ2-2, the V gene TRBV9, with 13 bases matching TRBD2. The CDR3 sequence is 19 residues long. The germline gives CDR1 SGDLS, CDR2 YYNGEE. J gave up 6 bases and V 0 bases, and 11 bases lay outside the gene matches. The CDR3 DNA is TGTGCCAGCAGCGTAGGGACTAGCGGGAGAGGCTTAGTTGCCGGGGAGCTGTTTTTT. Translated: CASSVGTSGRGLVAGELFF.

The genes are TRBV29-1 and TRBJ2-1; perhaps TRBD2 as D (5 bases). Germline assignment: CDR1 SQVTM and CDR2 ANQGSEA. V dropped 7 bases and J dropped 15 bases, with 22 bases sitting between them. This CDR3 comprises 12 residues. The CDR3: CSGGGGLSGWFF. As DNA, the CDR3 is TGCAGCGGTGGTGGTGGGTTAAGCGGATGGTTCTTC.

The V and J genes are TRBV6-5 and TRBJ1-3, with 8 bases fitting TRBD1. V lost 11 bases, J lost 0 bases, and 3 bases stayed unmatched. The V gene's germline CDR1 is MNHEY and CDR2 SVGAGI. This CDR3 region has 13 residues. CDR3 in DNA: TGTGCCGCGGACAGGGACTCTGGAAACACCATATATTTT. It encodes CAADRDSGNTIYF.

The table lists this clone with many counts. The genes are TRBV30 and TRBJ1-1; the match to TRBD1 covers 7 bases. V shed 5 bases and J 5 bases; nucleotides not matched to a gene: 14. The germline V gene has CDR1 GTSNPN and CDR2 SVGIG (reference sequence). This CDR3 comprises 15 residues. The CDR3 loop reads CAWQRQGNRGTEAFF. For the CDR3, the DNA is TGTGCCTGGCAAAGACAGGGAAATCGTGGAACTGAAGCTTTCTTT.

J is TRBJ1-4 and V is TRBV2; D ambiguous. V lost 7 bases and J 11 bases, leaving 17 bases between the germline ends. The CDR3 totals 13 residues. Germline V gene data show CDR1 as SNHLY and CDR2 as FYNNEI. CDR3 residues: CASIWRVEGKLFF. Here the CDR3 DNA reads TGTGCCAGCATATGGCGGGTCGAAGGGAAACTGTTTTTT.

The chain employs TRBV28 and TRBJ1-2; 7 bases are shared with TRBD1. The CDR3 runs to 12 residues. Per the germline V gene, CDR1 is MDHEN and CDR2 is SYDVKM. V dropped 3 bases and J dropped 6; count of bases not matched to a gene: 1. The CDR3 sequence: CASSFGTDGYTF. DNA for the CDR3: TGTGCCAGCAGTTTCGGGACAGATGGCTACACCTTC.

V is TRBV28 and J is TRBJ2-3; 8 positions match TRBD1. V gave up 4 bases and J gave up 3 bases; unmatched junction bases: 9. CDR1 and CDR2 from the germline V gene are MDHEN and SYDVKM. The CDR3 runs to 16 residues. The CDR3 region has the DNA TGTGCCAGCAGTTCAGTCGGACAGGGTAGTACAGATACGCAGTATTTT. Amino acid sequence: CASSSVGQGSTDTQYF.

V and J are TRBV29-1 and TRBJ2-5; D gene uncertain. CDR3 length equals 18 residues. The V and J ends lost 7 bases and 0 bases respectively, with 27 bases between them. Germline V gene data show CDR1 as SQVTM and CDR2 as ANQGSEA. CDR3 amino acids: CSAESRRLPPPYQETQYF. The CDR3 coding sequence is TGCAGCGCCGAGTCTAGGAGACTCCCCCCACCGTACCAAGAGACCCAGTACTTC.

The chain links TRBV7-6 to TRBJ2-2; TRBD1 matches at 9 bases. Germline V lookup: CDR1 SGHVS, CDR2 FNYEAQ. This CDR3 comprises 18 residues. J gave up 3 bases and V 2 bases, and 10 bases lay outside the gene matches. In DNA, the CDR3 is TGTGCCAGCAGCTTATTGGCAACAGGACAGGGGTACACCGGGGAGCTGTTTTTT. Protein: CASSLLATGQGYTGELFF.

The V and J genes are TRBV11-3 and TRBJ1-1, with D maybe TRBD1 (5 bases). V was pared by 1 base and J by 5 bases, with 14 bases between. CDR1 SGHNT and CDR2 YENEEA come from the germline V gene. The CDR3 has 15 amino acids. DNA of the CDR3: TGTGCCAGCAGCTTAGCCGTGACCGGGGGGACTGAAGCTTTCTTT. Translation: CASSLAVTGGTEAFF. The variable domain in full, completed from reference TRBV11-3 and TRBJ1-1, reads EAGVVQSPRYKIIEKKQPVAFWCNPISGHNTLYWYLQNLGQGPELLIRYENEEAVDDSQLPKDRFSAERLKGVDSTLKIQPAELGDSAVYLCASSLAVTGGTEAFFGQGTRLTVV.

The CDR3 region has the DNA TGTGCCAGCAGCTCGGGAGAAGGAGGGAAAAGGGCTCCCCTCCACTTT. It translates to CASSSGEGGKRAPLHF. The chain uses TRBV7-3 and TRBJ1-6; no clear D gene. The CDR3 is 16 amino acids. Germline CDR1 is SGHTA and CDR2 is FQGTGA. The V and J ends lost 4 bases and 13 bases respectively, with 23 bases between them.

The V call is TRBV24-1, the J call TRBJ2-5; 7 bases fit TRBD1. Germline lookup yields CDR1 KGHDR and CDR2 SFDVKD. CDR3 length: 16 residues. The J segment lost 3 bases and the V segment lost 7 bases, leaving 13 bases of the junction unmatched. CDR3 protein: CATSDPTGAVEETQYF. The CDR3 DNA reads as TGTGCCACCAGCGACCCAACAGGGGCTGTCGAAGAGACCCAGTACTTC.

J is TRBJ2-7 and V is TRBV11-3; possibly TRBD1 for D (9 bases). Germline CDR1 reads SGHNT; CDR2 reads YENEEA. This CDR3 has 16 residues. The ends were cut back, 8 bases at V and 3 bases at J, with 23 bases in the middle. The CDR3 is CASGTGWPGGSYEQYF. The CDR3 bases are TGTGCCAGCGGGACAGGGTGGCCGGGAGGGAGCTACGAGCAGTACTTC.